The T cell receptor (beta chain) described here comes from a study of PD-L1 blockade in urothelial cancer. On the study more broadly: Blood underwent analysis 3 weeks (second dose) and 6 weeks after treatment began.

Time point specified: peripheral blood 6 weeks after treatment start. TCRdb's table, derived via immunoSEQ multiplex PCR, lists solely in-frame clones and lacks some. The sample shows some 110,000 clones, approximately 90% of them seen only once. There are a few counts of this clone. Its matching antigen is unknown. Per germline, CDR1 SGHRS and CDR2 YFSETQ. J was trimmed by 5 bases and V by 0 bases; bases with no gene match: 9. This CDR3 has 17 amino acids. Findings and limits, study-wide: Better progression-free and overall survival followed lower pretreatment blood clonality. The study found that durable-benefit patients expanded tumor-associated blood clones more at 3 weeks.

This receptor was identified in a man aged 55 to 70 with urothelial cancer. V is TRBV5-1 and J is TRBJ2-2, with TRBD1 matching over 8 bases. The material was PBMCs, obtained around atezolizumab (anti-PD-L1) treatment. This chain's CDR3 is CASSLDPATGDTGELFF. CDR3 coding DNA: TGCGCCAGCAGCTTGGACCCGGCGACAGGGGATACCGGGGAGCTGTTTTTT.